This entry features one TCR beta chain sequence. Its antigen is unidentified. The data were taken from a study of PD-L1 blockade in urothelial cancer. About the research overall: A median of approximately 150,000 T cells was found in the blood samples. Regarding the study as a whole: Survival was better when pretreatment blood TCR clonality fell below the median.

Clones were sequenced by immunoSEQ multiplex PCR, and TCRdb holds only the in-frame ones, with some missing. Of around 45,000 clones in the sample, approximately 89% were seen once. The sequence derives from an elderly man with urothelial cancer. The input for sequencing was PBMCs, taken around atezolizumab (anti-PD-L1) treatment.

In DNA form, the CDR3 reads TGTGCCAGCAGTTTCTACCGGGACTCAGCCTACGAGCAGTACTTC. This translates into CASSFYRDSAYEQYF. V gene TRBV2 combines with J gene TRBJ2-7; D might be TRBD2 (6 bases). Germline-derived CDR1 and CDR2 are SNHLY and FYNNEI. This CDR3 is 15 amino acids long. The V gene lost 5 bases and the J gene lost 2 bases, with 16 bases spanning the gap.